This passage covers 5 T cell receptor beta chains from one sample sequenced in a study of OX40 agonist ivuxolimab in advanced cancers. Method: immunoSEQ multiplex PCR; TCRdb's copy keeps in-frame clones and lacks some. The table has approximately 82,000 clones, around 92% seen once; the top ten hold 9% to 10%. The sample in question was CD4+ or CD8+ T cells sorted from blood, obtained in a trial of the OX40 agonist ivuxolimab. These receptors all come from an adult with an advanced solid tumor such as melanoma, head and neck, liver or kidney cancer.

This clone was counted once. The CDR3 region is CASRMQGAKNIQYF. The CDR3 bases are TGTGCCAGCAGGATGCAGGGGGCCAAAAACATTCAGTACTTC. The chain joins TRBV28 to TRBJ2-4; a possible D gene is TRBD1 (6 bases). CDR1 is MDHEN, CDR2 SYDVKM, per germline. The CDR3 is 14 amino acids. V was shortened by 6 bases and J by 1 base, with 10 bases between the two germline ends. Variable domain in full (rest from reference TRBV28 and TRBJ2-4): DVKVTQSSRYLVKRTGEKVFLECVQDMDHENMFWYRQDPGLGLRLIYFSYDVKMKEKGDIPEGYSVSREKKERFSLILESASTNQTSMYLCASRMQGAKNIQYFGAGTRLSVL.

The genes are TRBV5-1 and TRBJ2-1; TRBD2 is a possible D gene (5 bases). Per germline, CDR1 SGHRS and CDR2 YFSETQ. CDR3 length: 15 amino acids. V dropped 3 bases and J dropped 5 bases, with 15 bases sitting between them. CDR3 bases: TGCGCCAGCAGCTCAGGTCTCGGGGTGAACAATGAGCAGTTCTTC. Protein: CASSSGLGVNNEQFF.

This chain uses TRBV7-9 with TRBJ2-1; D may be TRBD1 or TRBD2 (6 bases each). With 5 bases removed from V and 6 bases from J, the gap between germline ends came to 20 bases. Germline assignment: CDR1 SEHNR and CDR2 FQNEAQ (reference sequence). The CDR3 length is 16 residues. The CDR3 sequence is CASSRTASAGVNEQFF. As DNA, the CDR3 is TGTGCCAGCAGCCGGACAGCTAGCGCAGGGGTCAATGAGCAGTTCTTC. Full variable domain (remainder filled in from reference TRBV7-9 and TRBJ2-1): DTGVSQNPRHKITKRGQNVTFRCDPISEHNRLYWYRQTLGQGPEFLTYFQNEAQLEKSRLLSDRFSAERPKGSFSTLEIQRTEQGDSAMYLCASSRTASAGVNEQFFGPGTRLTVL.

CDR3 loop: CASSPIPLAGVGETQYF. In DNA, the CDR3 is TGCGCCAGCAGCCCGATTCCACTAGCGGGAGTAGGGGAGACCCAGTACTTC. The rearrangement links TRBV5-1 to TRBJ2-5; 11 bases match TRBD2. The CDR3 has 17 amino acids. Per the germline V gene, CDR1 is SGHRS and CDR2 is YFSETQ. V dropped 4 bases and J dropped 5; count of bases not matched to a gene: 13.

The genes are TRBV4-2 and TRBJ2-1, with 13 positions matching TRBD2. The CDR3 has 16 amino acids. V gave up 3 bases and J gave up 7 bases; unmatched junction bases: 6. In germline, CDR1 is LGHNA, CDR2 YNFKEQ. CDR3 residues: CASSHPLTSGGNEQFF. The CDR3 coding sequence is TGTGCCAGCAGCCACCCCCTGACTAGCGGGGGGAATGAGCAGTTCTTC.